The 5 T cell receptor beta chains reported below all come from one sample, sequenced in a study of PD-L1 blockade in urothelial cancer. The data were produced by immunoSEQ multiplex PCR, yet TCRdb's version contains in-frame clones alone and is incomplete. The table includes 15,000 to 20,000 clones, about nine tenths detected once. Material: PBMCs, obtained around atezolizumab (anti-PD-L1) treatment. These receptors were collected from a man in his fifties or sixties with urothelial cancer.

The chain carries TRBV6-5 and TRBJ1-1; a weak D match, TRBD1 (5 bases). Germline CDR1 MNHEY, CDR2 SVGAGI. The CDR3 is made up of 13 amino acids. V was trimmed by 0 bases and J by 8 bases, leaving 10 bases between them. CDR3 coding DNA: TGTGCCAGCAGTTACTCGGAGACAGCCGAAGCTTTCTTT. Residues: CASSYSETAEAFF.

In this sample, this clone turned up a few times. CDR3 protein: CASRPRGGQETQYF. In nucleotides, the CDR3 is TGCGCCAGCAGACCCCGGGGGGGCCAAGAGACCCAGTACTTC. The chain recombines TRBV5-1 with TRBJ2-5; 8 bases agree with TRBD2. The CDR3 has 14 residues. V was pared by 5 bases and J by 1 base, with 4 bases of the junction left unmatched. Germline-derived CDR1 and CDR2 are SGHRS and YFSETQ.

This chain joins TRBV27 and TRBJ1-1; D perhaps matches TRBD1 (6 bases). V lost 5 bases and J 1 base, leaving 23 bases between the germline ends. CDR3 length equals 18 residues. Looked up from germline, CDR1 is MNHEY and CDR2 is SMNVEV (reference sequence). CDR3 sequence (DNA): TGTGCCAGCAGTCCATCTTTAGCTGGGGGCTGGACGAACACTGAAGCTTTCTTT. Its translation: CASSPSLAGGWTNTEAFF.

The chain has TRBV7-9 and TRBJ2-7; 12 nucleotides align to TRBD2. Germline loops: CDR1 SEHNR, CDR2 FQNEAQ (reference sequence). The CDR3 spans 16 residues. V was clipped by 5 bases and J by 0 bases; unmatched bases: 5. CDR3 DNA sequence: TGTGCCAGCAGCCAGGCGACTAGCGGGAGCTCCTACGAGCAGTACTTC. This translates into CASSQATSGSSYEQYF.

This clone has only a few counts. The gene calls are TRBV29-1 and TRBJ1-2; 8 bases are a match to TRBD1. V shed 0 bases and J 8 bases; nucleotides not matched to a gene: 8. Germline V gene sequence: CDR1 SQVTM, CDR2 ANQGSEA. CDR3 length: 14 residues. CDR3 sequence: CSVEEAGGVKGYTF. CDR3 coding DNA: TGCAGCGTTGAAGAGGCAGGGGGCGTTAAGGGCTACACCTTC.